The clone carrying this TCR beta chain was seen ten or more times. This CDR3 is 16 amino acids long. Germline CDR1 MNHEY, CDR2 SVGEGT. The V end lost 0 bases, the J end lost 2 bases, and 11 bases lay between the germline ends. TCRdb independently ran MiXCR on the RT-PCR reads; one entry per CDR3 protein. The sample records fewer than 800,000 distinct CDR3 sequences, 12% to 15% being singletons. Source material: memory CD4+ T cells from blood. This chain joins TRBV6-2 or TRBV6-3 and TRBJ1-5; the D is unclear. The sequence was obtained from a female donor in good health, serving as a healthy control. CDR3 sequence: CASSYSTAKGNQPQHF. Written as DNA, the CDR3 is TGTGCCAGCAGTTACTCGACGGCGAAGGGCAATCAGCCCCAGCATTTT.